This T cell receptor (beta chain) was obtained from a study of regulatory T cells in long-lasting Graves disease. Study-level background: Over 5 years on antithyroid drugs plus positive TSH receptor antibodies marked Graves' disease as persistent.

The table lists this clonotype with many counts. Trimming took 4 bases from V and 5 from J; bases not matched to a gene: 12. The CDR3 contains 15 residues. Germline CDR1 reads SGHRS; CDR2 reads YFSETQ. Relying on iRepertoire HTBI primers and Arm-PCR of CDR3 regions, the team built TCR beta libraries. From the multiplex PCR reads, TCRdb called clonotypes with MiXCR, one entry per CDR3 protein. The data hold 400,000 to 500,000 distinct CDR3 sequences, with around 20% observed a single time. Time point specified: persistent/refractory GD, antithyroid drugs over 5 years with positive TRAb. Following extraction of RNA from PBMCs, that RNA was used to make the TCR library.

The sequencing used peripheral blood mononuclear cells (PBMCs), collected when the disease was refractory, from a patient treated with antithyroid drugs. The V call is TRBV5-1, the J call TRBJ2-7; 7 positions agree with TRBD1. The receptor was derived from a female donor with Graves disease. CDR3 nucleotides: TGCGCCAGCAGCCTCGACGACAGGGAGCTCAACGAGCAGTACTTC. It is translated as CASSLDDRELNEQYF.